The clone carrying this TCR beta chain was seen repeatedly, ten times or more. Its specificity is unknown. These data originate in a study of T cells in Graves' hyperthyroidism and ophthalmopathy. About the research overall: It was at initial diagnosis, before any treatment, that peripheral blood was collected.

Those with hyperthyroidism were 18 to 65 years old, newly diagnosed, and ill for under 2 months. This sample holds PBMCs from less than 11 ml fresh peripheral blood. Broader study findings: Model output signaled ophthalmopathy a median roughly 6.1 months ahead of onset.

V gave up 5 bases and J gave up 9 bases; unmatched junction bases: 7. This CDR3 comprises 15 residues. CDR1 is MGHDK, CDR2 SYGVNS, per germline. RNA transcripts served as the template for amplifying TCR beta CDR3 regions. Carried out on the TCR CDR3, a first-round RT-PCR used the HTBI primer set. MiXCR was run by TCRdb on the multiplex PCR reads, yielding one entry per CDR3 protein. The profile shows fewer than 450,000 distinct CDR3 sequences, about 18% of them singletons. Sample: blood. The TCR was taken from a woman under 40 with Graves' hyperthyroidism that later progressed to Graves' ophthalmopathy. The rearrangement joins TRBV25-1 to TRBJ2-1; 13 nucleotides agree with TRBD2. DNA for the CDR3: TGTGCCAGCAGTCCGGGACTAGCGGGAACAGCTGAGCAGTTCTTC. Its protein product is CASSPGLAGTAEQFF.